This TCR beta chain was identified during a study of T cell responses to AZD1222 COVID-19 vaccine (dated by TCRdb to 2020 to 2023). About the full investigation: TCR sequencing was performed for roughly 250 trial participants, of whom roughly 200 were given two doses of AZD1222 and around 25 were given two doses of MenACWY control vaccine. Trial participants were enrolled by age into subgroups of 18-55, 56-69 and 70-plus years, and around 150, 28 and 57 TCR-sequenced participants, respectively, were included in these subgroups.

General conclusions and limits of the study: After two AZD1222 doses, both the breadth and the depth of spike-specific TCRs were significantly higher than at day 0 and than in MenACWY recipients. Reportedly, almost half of the unique spike-specific TCRs recognized epitopes lying outside the regions that are mutated in the B.1.351 and B.1.1.7 variants. In the small 56-69-year group, the increase in depth fell short of significance, most likely because of low power. Because no samples from the day 14 peak response were available, repertoires could be characterized only after the peak T cell response. The vaccine-associated CD4 TCRs covered the entire spike protein, and the dominant responses fell in regions 160-218 and 743-854. Conclusions about previously exposed vaccinees are limited, since just five to seven AZD1222 recipients were seropositive for SARS-CoV-2 at baseline. Participants were mostly white British and included more females than males, and it was suggested by the authors that clonal diversity may have been underestimated.

On this clone itself: What this receptor recognizes is not known. Base qualities are not recorded, but no much larger clone differs from it by a single base.

The CDR3 regions of human TCRbeta chains were analyzed by immunosequencing. The authors' pipeline ran thus. Repertoire TCRs were matched against a reference library of SARS-CoV-2-specific TCRs generated with the MIRA antigen-specificity platform. Breadth was defined as the fraction of unique TCRs that were SARS-CoV-2-associated, and depth was defined as the fraction of total T cells that were SARS-CoV-2-associated. Using the MIRA data, every spike-specific TCR was mapped to the spike region that the TCR reacted to and assigned to either a CD4 or a CD8 class. Log10-transformed breadth and depth values were compared by one-way ANOVA with Sidak's multiple comparisons tests. TCRdb re-hosts the immuneACCESS table, in-frame sequences only. Its copies lack some clones; in the studies checked, an unresolved V gene accounts for under half of them, and the cause for the rest is not known. V and J calls and clone size are those listed in that table; D and trimming were worked out from the DNA. This sample has some 110,000 clones in its table, and about nine tenths of those were observed once. The ten largest make up approximately 3% of the sample.

The sample's time point label, decoded: about 28 days (+/-7) after the second vaccine dose. The intended sense of this specimen's treatment or condition label: meningococcal conjugate vaccine given as trial control. Vaccinee samples came from UK trials COV001 and COV002, including a single-blind randomized controlled phase 2/3 trial of AZD1222 (ChAdOx1 nCoV-19) in healthy adults. Trial participant PBMC samples were collected at day 0 and day 28 after the second dose for TCRbeta chain sequencing. In the germline V gene, CDR1 corresponds to SGHTA and CDR2 to FQGTGA. V and J lose 4 bases and 4 bases, and a span of 10 bases separates them. The CDR3 numbers 14 residues from cysteine through phenylalanine. CDR3 DNA only is kept here, 42 bases in frame from base 1.

Recombination joined TRBV7-3 with TRBJ2-2, with an unclear D gene assignment. This material consisted of peripheral blood, taken 28 days after the second dose of the MenACWY control vaccine. The sequence derives from an adult who received the MenACWY meningococcal vaccine as a control. The CDR3 corresponds to CASSSRPFTGELFF. The DNA reads as follows: TGTGCCAGCAGCTCCCGACCCTTCACCGGGGAGCTGTTTTTT.